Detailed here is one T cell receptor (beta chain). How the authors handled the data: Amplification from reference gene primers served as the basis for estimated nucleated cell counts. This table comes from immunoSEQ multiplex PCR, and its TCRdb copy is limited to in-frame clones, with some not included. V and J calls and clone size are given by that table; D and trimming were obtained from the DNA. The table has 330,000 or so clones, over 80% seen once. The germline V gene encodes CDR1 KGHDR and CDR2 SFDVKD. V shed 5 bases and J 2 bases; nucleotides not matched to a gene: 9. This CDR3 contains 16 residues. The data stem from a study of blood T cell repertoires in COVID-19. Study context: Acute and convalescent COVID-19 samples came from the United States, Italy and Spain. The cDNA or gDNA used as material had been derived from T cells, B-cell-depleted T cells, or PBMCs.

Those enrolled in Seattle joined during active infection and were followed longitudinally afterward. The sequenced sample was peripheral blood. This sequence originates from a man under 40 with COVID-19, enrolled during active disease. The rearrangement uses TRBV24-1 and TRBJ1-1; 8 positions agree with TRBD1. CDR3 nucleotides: TGTGCCACCAGTGCGGACAGGGACTCCATAAACACTGAAGCTTTCTTT. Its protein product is CATSADRDSINTEAFF.